This T cell receptor beta chain emerged from a study of blood T cell repertoires in COVID-19. Study information: PBMCs, B-cell-depleted T cells, or T cells provided the cDNA or gDNA that made up the material.

The CDR3 is 16 amino acids. The germline V gene encodes CDR1 KGHDR and CDR2 SFDVKD. Trimming cost V 2 bases and J 4 bases; bases outside gene matches: 4. This clone has just one count. The sample holds other DNA sequences that translate to the same CDR3. Per the original data handling: Reference gene primer amplification in the assay estimated nucleated cell counts. Here immunoSEQ multiplex PCR was the method, and the copy in TCRdb shows in-frame clones only, minus some. D and trimming come from the DNA, and the V and J calls and clone size come from that table. The repertoire includes 200,000 or so clones, 65% to 90% of them detected once, and 4% to 5.5% sits in the top ten.

This chain uses TRBV24-1 with TRBJ1-2, with 12 bases matching TRBD1. The sample comprised peripheral blood. The sequence came from a human donor in a cohort sampled during active COVID-19. The CDR3, as DNA: TGTGCCACCAGTGATTCAGGGACAGGGGGCCGCTATGGCTACACCTTC. It yields the protein CATSDSGTGGRYGYTF.